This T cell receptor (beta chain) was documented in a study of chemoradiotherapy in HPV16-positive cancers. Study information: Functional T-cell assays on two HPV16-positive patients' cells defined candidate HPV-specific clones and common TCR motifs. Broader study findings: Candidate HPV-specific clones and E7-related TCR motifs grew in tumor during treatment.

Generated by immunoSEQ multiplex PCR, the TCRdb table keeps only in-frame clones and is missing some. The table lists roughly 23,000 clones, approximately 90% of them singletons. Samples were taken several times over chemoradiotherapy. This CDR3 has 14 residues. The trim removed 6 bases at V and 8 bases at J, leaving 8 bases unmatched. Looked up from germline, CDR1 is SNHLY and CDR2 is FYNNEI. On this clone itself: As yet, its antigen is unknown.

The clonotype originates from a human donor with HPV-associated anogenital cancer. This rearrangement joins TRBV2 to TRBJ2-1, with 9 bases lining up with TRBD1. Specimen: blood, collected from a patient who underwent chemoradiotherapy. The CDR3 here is CASRPGQGGDEQFF. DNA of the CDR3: TGTGCCAGCAGACCGGGACAGGGTGGTGATGAGCAGTTCTTC.